The 27 T cell receptor beta chains reported below all come from one sample, sequenced in a study of blood T cell repertoires in COVID-19. Sequencing was performed with immunoSEQ multiplex PCR; in TCRdb, only in-frame clones are kept and a portion is missing. This table has roughly 190,000 clones, around nine tenths appearing once. Sequences were obtained from PBMCs or T cells enriched from blood (not recorded which). These receptor sequences come from a woman aged 18-30 years who had recovered from COVID-19.

The chain links TRBV6-5 to TRBJ2-7; tentatively, D is TRBD2 (6 bases). Germline V lookup: CDR1 MNHEY, CDR2 SVGAGI. Trimming removed 0 bases from V and 5 bases from J, with 17 bases in between. The CDR3 loop spans 16 amino acids. The DNA for the CDR3 is TGTGCCAGCAGTTACTCGTCCGGGAGTGGGGGTAACGAGCAGTACTTC. Translated, it gives CASSYSSGSGGNEQYF.

The V gene is TRBV18, the J gene TRBJ2-7; tentative D call: TRBD1 (5 bases). Germline V gene data show CDR1 as KGHSH and CDR2 as LQKENI. There are 13 residues in the CDR3. Trimming shortened V by 6 bases and J by 5 bases, and 14 bases separated the two germline ends. The CDR3 is CASSPKGPDEQYF. The CDR3 coding sequence is TGTGCCAGCTCCCCAAAGGGGCCCGACGAGCAGTACTTC.

The genes are TRBV5-4 and TRBJ2-3; D may be TRBD1 (6 bases). The CDR3 consists of 15 residues. Germline V gene data show CDR1 as SGHNT and CDR2 as YYREEE (reference sequence). The V end lost 4 bases, the J end lost 4 bases, and 16 bases lay between the germline ends. The DNA for the CDR3 is TGTGCCAGCAGCCCTTTACAGGGTGAGGCAGATACGCAGTATTTT. As protein: CASSPLQGEADTQYF. Using reference TRBV5-4 and TRBJ2-3 for the parts outside the CDR3, the full variable domain is ETGVTQSPTHLIKTRGQQVTLRCSSQSGHNTVSWYQQALGQGPQFIFQYYREEENGRGNFPPRFSGLQFPNYSSELNVNALELDDSALYLCASSPLQGEADTQYFGPGTRLTVL.

This chain connects TRBV27 to TRBJ2-1; 8 bases are a match to TRBD2. Germline trimming cut 6 bases from V and 0 bases from J; bases unmatched to any gene: 1. The CDR3 has 14 amino acids. In germline, CDR1 is MNHEY, CDR2 SMNVEV (reference sequence). CDR3 in amino acids: CASRAGVSYNEQFF. CDR3 DNA: TGTGCCAGCAGAGCGGGAGTCTCCTACAATGAGCAGTTCTTC.

This clone has a handful of counts. The chain couples TRBV6-6 to TRBJ2-1; TRBD2 might be the D (8 bases). The CDR3 spans 20 residues. Germline-derived CDR1 and CDR2 are MNHNY and SVGAGI (reference sequence). The V and J ends lost 6 bases and 3 bases respectively, with 30 bases between them. The CDR3 loop is CASSRPRQGPSGLNYNEQFF. The CDR3 nucleotides are TGTGCCAGCAGCCGACCGCGACAGGGACCTAGCGGGCTCAACTACAATGAGCAGTTCTTC.

The chain combines TRBV6-2 or TRBV6-3 with TRBJ2-1; 7 nucleotides agree with TRBD1. Germline values: CDR1 MNHEY, CDR2 SVGEGT. The length of the CDR3 is 15 residues. V lost 2 bases, J lost 6 bases, and 7 bases stayed unmatched. DNA of the CDR3: TGTGCCAGCAGTTACAGTGACAGGGTAACCAATGAGCAGTTCTTC. Protein sequence: CASSYSDRVTNEQFF.

This rearrangement joins TRBV30 to TRBJ2-7, with TRBD2 as a possible D gene (7 bases). The V and J ends lost 3 bases and 4 bases respectively, with 19 bases between them. CDR3 size: 15 residues. Germline loops: CDR1 GTSNPN, CDR2 SVGIG (reference sequence). CDR3 protein: CAWRRGGIPTYEQYF. The CDR3 coding sequence is TGTGCCTGGAGAAGGGGGGGGATTCCCACTTACGAGCAGTACTTC.

V and J are TRBV18 and TRBJ2-7; 7 bases fit TRBD2. Germline values: CDR1 KGHSH, CDR2 LQKENI. This CDR3 contains 15 residues. J lost 2 bases, V lost 6 bases, and 10 bases had no gene match. In DNA, the CDR3 is TGTGCCAGCTCCCCCGTGGGGAGGGTCCCCTACGAGCAGTACTTC. It specifies CASSPVGRVPYEQYF.

The chain combines TRBV18 with TRBJ2-7; no firm D call. The V gene's germline CDR1 is KGHSH and CDR2 LQKENI. The CDR3 loop spans 13 amino acids. Trimming removed 2 bases from V and 1 base from J, with 6 bases in between. The CDR3 protein is CASSPGRSYEQYF. The CDR3 coding sequence is TGTGCCAGCTCACCAGGCAGGTCCTACGAGCAGTACTTC.

This chain uses TRBV2 with TRBJ2-1, with 7 bases fitting TRBD1. V dropped 6 bases and J dropped 4; count of bases not matched to a gene: 9. CDR1 and CDR2 from the germline V gene are SNHLY and FYNNEI. The CDR3 has 15 residues. CDR3 sequence: CASSGTAAYYNEQFF. The CDR3 DNA sequence: TGTGCCAGCAGCGGGACAGCAGCTTATTACAATGAGCAGTTCTTC. The whole variable domain, filled in from reference TRBV2 and TRBJ2-1, reads EPEVTQTPSHQVTQMGQEVILRCVPISNHLYFYWYRQILGQKVEFLVSFYNNEISEKSEIFDDQFSVERPDGSNFTLKIRSTKLEDSAMYFCASSGTAAYYNEQFFGPGTRLTVL.

J is TRBJ1-2 and V is TRBV28; D not resolved. Germline V gives CDR1 MDHEN, CDR2 SYDVKM. The CDR3 contains 15 residues. V lost 4 bases and J 3 bases, leaving 15 bases between the germline ends. The CDR3 DNA sequence: TGTGCCAGCAGTTCACCTCTGCGCCTCCACTATGGCTACACCTTC. Translating it yields CASSSPLRLHYGYTF.

This chain uses TRBV2 with TRBJ2-1, with 12 nucleotides matching TRBD2. Germline V gives CDR1 SNHLY, CDR2 FYNNEI. Trimming removed 3 bases from V and 3 bases from J; junction bases left unmatched: 12. The CDR3 has 19 amino acids. The CDR3 sequence: CASSDTRLAGEGLYNEQFF. DNA for the CDR3: TGTGCCAGCAGTGACACGAGACTAGCGGGAGAGGGGCTCTACAATGAGCAGTTCTTC.

The chain uses TRBV6-1 and TRBJ2-2; TRBD1 aligns across 10 bases. Germline values: CDR1 MNHNS, CDR2 SASEGT. This CDR3 contains 16 residues. With V trimmed by 4 bases and J by 4 bases, 6 bases remained unmatched. DNA for the CDR3: TGTGCCAGCAGTGGACTCGGACAGGGGGGCACCGGGGAGCTGTTTTTT. Protein sequence: CASSGLGQGGTGELFF.

The rearrangement links TRBV18 to TRBJ2-3; 9 bases line up with TRBD2. Germline lookup yields CDR1 KGHSH and CDR2 LQKENI. J gave up 1 base and V 0 bases, and 8 bases lay outside the gene matches. The CDR3 has 18 amino acids. The CDR3 bases are TGTGCCAGCTCACCACCCTTCGCGAAGCGGGGGGGCACAGATACGCAGTATTTT. Translation: CASSPPFAKRGGTDTQYF.

The V call is TRBV11-2, the J call TRBJ1-3, with TRBD1 matching over 12 bases. The CDR3 is 16 amino acids. V lost 5 bases to trimming and J lost 1 base; unmatched junction nucleotides: 3. The germline CDR1 and CDR2 sequences are SGHAT and FQNNGV. This chain's CDR3 is CASSRDRGLSGNTIYF. For the CDR3, the DNA is TGTGCCAGCAGCCGGGACAGGGGGCTTTCTGGAAACACCATATATTTT.

The V and J genes are TRBV19 and TRBJ1-5; 8 bases map to TRBD1. V dropped 5 bases and J dropped 5; count of bases not matched to a gene: 8. The CDR3 contains 15 residues. CDR1 and CDR2 (germline): LNHDA, SQIVND (reference sequence). The CDR3 nucleotides are TGTGCCAGTAGTGAAACAGGGGGTTCGCATCAGCCCCAGCATTTT. It encodes CASSETGGSHQPQHF.

The CDR3 is CASSQDRGQGPHPRDTEAFF. The CDR3 coding sequence is TGCGCCAGCAGCCAAGATAGAGGACAGGGGCCTCATCCTCGAGACACTGAAGCTTTCTTT. The V and J genes are TRBV4-1 and TRBJ1-1, with 9 bases that match TRBD1. CDR1 MGHRA and CDR2 YSYEKL come from the germline V gene. The trim removed 0 bases at V and 3 bases at J, leaving 17 bases unmatched. The CDR3 has 20 amino acids.

This clone was detected only once. The chain links TRBV5-6 to TRBJ1-2, with D possibly matching TRBD1 (5 bases). The germline V gene encodes CDR1 SGHDT and CDR2 YYEEEE. Trimming pared 0 bases from V and 4 bases from J, leaving 10 bases between. This CDR3 is 14 amino acids long. The CDR3 bases are TGTGCCAGCAGCTTGGACGGTAGGGGCTATGGCTACACCTTC. Translated: CASSLDGRGYGYTF.

The rearrangement links TRBV2 to TRBJ2-5; TRBD2 matches 12 bases. With V trimmed by 1 base and J by 5 bases, 2 bases remained unmatched. CDR1 SNHLY and CDR2 FYNNEI come from the germline V gene. The CDR3 has 15 amino acids. In DNA form, the CDR3 reads TGTGCCAGCAGTGAAGTTCTAGCGGGAGGGGAGACCCAGTACTTC. This gives the protein CASSEVLAGGETQYF. Variable domain in full (rest from reference TRBV2 and TRBJ2-5): EPEVTQTPSHQVTQMGQEVILRCVPISNHLYFYWYRQILGQKVEFLVSFYNNEISEKSEIFDDQFSVERPDGSNFTLKIRSTKLEDSAMYFCASSEVLAGGETQYFGPGTRLLVL.

The V call is TRBV19, the J call TRBJ1-5; 9 bases agree with TRBD1. The germline V gene encodes CDR1 LNHDA and CDR2 SQIVND (reference sequence). V lost 7 bases and J lost 1; bases outside the gene matches: 8. This CDR3 has 16 amino acids. The CDR3 spells CASTPQGAMSNQPQHF. In nucleotides, the CDR3 is TGTGCCAGTACCCCACAGGGGGCAATGAGCAATCAGCCCCAGCATTTT.

A single count supports this clone. The chain combines TRBV6-1 with TRBJ2-5, with 8 bases aligning to TRBD2. With V trimmed by 0 bases and J by 1 base, 1 base remained unmatched. The CDR3 is made up of 15 amino acids. CDR1 is MNHNS and CDR2 is SASEGT in the germline V gene. The CDR3 DNA reads TGTGCCAGCAGTGAAGCGGCGGGGGGCCAAGAGACCCAGTACTTC. Its protein product is CASSEAAGGQETQYF.

In this sample, this clone turned up a few times. The chain joins TRBV6-5 to TRBJ1-5; 9 positions agree with TRBD1. Germline CDR1 is MNHEY and CDR2 is SVGAGI. CDR3 length: 16 residues. V lost 0 bases to trimming and J lost 6 bases; unmatched junction nucleotides: 6. Written as DNA, the CDR3 is TGTGCCAGCAGTTACTCGGCGGGACAGGGAGGTCAGCCCCAGCATTTT. This encodes CASSYSAGQGGQPQHF.

This clone was detected only once. The rearrangement links TRBV29-1 to TRBJ2-4; 13 bases are a match to TRBD2. The V and J ends lost 5 bases and 4 bases, in that order; junction bases with no gene match: 5. Germline V CDR1 and CDR2: SQVTM, ANQGSEA. This CDR3 is 15 amino acids long. CDR3 sequence: CSVIGLAGAKNIQYF. CDR3 coding DNA: TGCAGCGTTATCGGACTAGCGGGAGCGAAAAACATTCAGTACTTC.

The chain links TRBV3-1 (or the pseudogene TRBV3-2) to TRBJ2-3; D is uncertain. CDR1 and CDR2 (germline): LGHDT, YNNKEL (reference sequence). The CDR3 has 13 amino acids. Trimming pared 4 bases from V and 6 bases from J, leaving 11 bases between. Written as DNA, the CDR3 is TGTGCCAGCAGCCGTGGGCCCCCCGATACGCAGTATTTT. Translation gives CASSRGPPDTQYF.

This clone has just a few counts. The CDR3 spells CASSPMGGTGGPGELFF. The CDR3 DNA follows: TGTGCCAGCAGTCCGATGGGCGGGACAGGGGGCCCCGGGGAGCTGTTTTTT. The gene calls are TRBV27 and TRBJ2-2; 12 positions match TRBD1. CDR3 length: 17 residues. Germline lookup yields CDR1 MNHEY and CDR2 SMNVEV (reference sequence). V trimming: 5 bases; J trimming: 6 bases; junction bases outside the gene matches: 10.

This chain uses TRBV5-1 with TRBJ1-1; D possibly corresponds to TRBD1 (6 bases). V lost 4 bases and J lost 4, with 17 bases in between. There are 15 residues in the CDR3. From germline, CDR1 is SGHRS and CDR2 YFSETQ. This CDR3 is CASSPLQGGATEAFF. CDR3 bases: TGCGCCAGCAGCCCACTACAGGGCGGCGCCACTGAAGCTTTCTTT.

The rearrangement uses TRBV7-8 and TRBJ2-7; D possibly corresponds to TRBD1 (7 bases). Trimming left V 5 bases short and J 5 bases short, with 16 bases between. This CDR3 region has 14 residues. Per the germline V gene, CDR1 is SGHVS and CDR2 is FQNEAQ. In DNA form, the CDR3 reads TGTGCCAGCAGCCCACGACAGGGAGGCAACGAGCAGTACTTC. It yields the protein CASSPRQGGNEQYF.